Listed here are 9 T cell receptor beta chains from one sample, sequenced in a study of cytomegalovirus exposure and HLA in healthy donors (dated by TCRdb to the late 2010s). Preparation of the library involved the immunoSEQ multiplex PCR assay. For the multiplex PCR, a mixture combining 60 forward primers for TCR Vbeta segments and 13 reverse primers for TCR Jbeta segments was used. Imported from immuneACCESS, the table was reduced by TCRdb to in-frame sequences with V and J called. These copies leave out some clones; in studies compared against another copy, an unresolved V gene accounts for under half, and the cause of the remainder is not known. This sample holds roughly 150,000 clones; about four fifths were observed only once. Around 6.1% of the sample is taken by the ten largest. Input material: PBMCs. Receptor source: a man aged 25-45 years in good health and CMV-seropositive.

The rearrangement joins TRBV5-8 to TRBJ2-1; 8 nucleotides match TRBD2. Germline lookup yields CDR1 SGHTS and CDR2 YDEGEE. This CDR3 spans 17 amino acids. Unmatched junction bases numbered 12, after V lost 4 bases and J lost 3 bases. The CDR3 sequence is CASSPDYAGGNYNEQFF. The CDR3 DNA reads TGTGCCAGCAGCCCGGACTATGCGGGGGGCAACTACAATGAGCAGTTCTTC.

This chain uses TRBV2 with TRBJ1-5; D call uncertain. V lost 7 bases and J lost 1, with 17 bases in between. Germline V lookup: CDR1 SNHLY, CDR2 FYNNEI. The length of the CDR3 is 16 residues. CDR3 region: CASTVGGQSSNQPQHF. The DNA for the CDR3 is TGTGCCAGCACCGTAGGAGGGCAGTCCAGCAATCAGCCCCAGCATTTT. The whole variable domain, filled in from reference TRBV2 and TRBJ1-5, reads EPEVTQTPSHQVTQMGQEVILRCVPISNHLYFYWYRQILGQKVEFLVSFYNNEISEKSEIFDDQFSVERPDGSNFTLKIRSTKLEDSAMYFCASTVGGQSSNQPQHFGDGTRLSIL.

V usage is TRBV14 and J usage is TRBJ1-2, with 7 bases fitting TRBD1. Germline CDR1 and CDR2: SGHDN and FVKESK. Unmatched junction bases numbered 11, after V lost 3 bases and J lost 7 bases. The CDR3 has 15 amino acids. In DNA form, the CDR3 reads TGTGCCAGCAGCCACAGGGGGGCAGGGCTTTCTGGCTACACCTTC. Translated: CASSHRGAGLSGYTF.

The chain couples TRBV7-9 to TRBJ2-5, with 8 bases aligning to TRBD2. The CDR3 extends over 14 amino acids. The V gene end was trimmed by 1 base and the J gene end by 7 bases; junction bases not matched to a gene: 5. Germline CDR1 reads SEHNR; CDR2 reads FQNEAQ (reference sequence). In DNA, the CDR3 is TGTGCCAGCAGCTTAGGGACTAGCTTAGGGACCCAGTACTTC. This translates into CASSLGTSLGTQYF.

This clone was recorded a few times. The rearrangement links TRBV28 to TRBJ2-7, with D uncertain. V lost 5 bases and J 3 bases, leaving 20 bases between the germline ends. The CDR3 contains 16 residues. Per the germline V gene, CDR1 is MDHEN and CDR2 is SYDVKM. CDR3 sequence: CASSTSGGTQGYEQYF. The DNA of the CDR3 is TGTGCCAGCAGTACATCGGGTGGCACTCAAGGCTACGAGCAGTACTTC.

This clone was counted between two and nine times. This chain connects TRBV7-2 to TRBJ2-7, with 10 bases lining up with TRBD2. The V gene's germline CDR1 is SGHTA and CDR2 FQGNSA. The V and J ends lost 5 bases and 2 bases, in that order; junction bases with no gene match: 12. The CDR3 extends over 17 amino acids. CDR3 protein: CASSPPAGGPSTYEQYF. In nucleotides, the CDR3 is TGTGCCAGCAGCCCCCCAGCGGGAGGGCCCAGCACCTACGAGCAGTACTTC.

The J gene is TRBJ1-2, the V gene TRBV7-2; D gene uncertain. Trimming took off 5 bases at V and 3 bases at J, with 16 bases between the two ends. Germline V gene lookup returns CDR1 SGHTA and CDR2 FQGNSA. CDR3 length: 15 residues. The CDR3 DNA follows: TGTGCCAGCAGCGGGCACCGTTGGGGAGACTATGGCTACACCTTC. Translated, it gives CASSGHRWGDYGYTF.

The count of this clone is one. V usage is TRBV7-9 and J usage is TRBJ2-2; 8 bases are a match to TRBD1. The V gene end was trimmed by 1 base and the J gene end by 3 bases; junction bases not matched to a gene: 1. This CDR3 has 15 residues. CDR1 SEHNR and CDR2 FQNEAQ come from the germline V gene (reference sequence). The CDR3 DNA is TGTGCCAGCAGCTTAGTGACAGGGGACACCGGGGAGCTGTTTTTT. It yields the protein CASSLVTGDTGELFF.

This chain links TRBV18 with TRBJ1-1; D not resolved. V lost 6 bases to trimming and J lost 5 bases, with 16 bases between them. Germline V lookup: CDR1 KGHSH, CDR2 LQKENI. The CDR3 is made up of 14 amino acids. CDR3 sequence (DNA): TGTGCCAGCTCCTCCTCATCGACCAGGACTGAAGCTTTCTTT. This translates into CASSSSSTRTEAFF.